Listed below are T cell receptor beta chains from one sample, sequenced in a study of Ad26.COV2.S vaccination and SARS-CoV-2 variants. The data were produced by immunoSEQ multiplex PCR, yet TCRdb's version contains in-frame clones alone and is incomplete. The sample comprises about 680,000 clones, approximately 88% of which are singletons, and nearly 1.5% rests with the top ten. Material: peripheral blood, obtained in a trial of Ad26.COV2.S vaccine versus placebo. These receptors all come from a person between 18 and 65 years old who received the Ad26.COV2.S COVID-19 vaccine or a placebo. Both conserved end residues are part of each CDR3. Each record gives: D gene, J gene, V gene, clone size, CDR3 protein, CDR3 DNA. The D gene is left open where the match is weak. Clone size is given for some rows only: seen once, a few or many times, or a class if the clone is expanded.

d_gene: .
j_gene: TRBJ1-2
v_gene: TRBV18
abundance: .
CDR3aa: CASSPGQSFYGYTF
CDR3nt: TGTGCCAGCTCACCGGGACAAAGCTTCTATGGCTACACCTTC

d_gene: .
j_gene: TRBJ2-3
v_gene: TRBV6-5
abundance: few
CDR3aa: CASSLVRSDTDTQYF
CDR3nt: TGTGCCAGCTCCCTGGTGAGGAGCGACACAGATACGCAGTATTTT

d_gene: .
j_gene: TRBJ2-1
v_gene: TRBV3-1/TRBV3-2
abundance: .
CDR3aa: CASSQESSSYNEQFF
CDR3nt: TGTGCCAGCAGCCAAGAAAGTAGCTCCTACAATGAGCAGTTCTTC

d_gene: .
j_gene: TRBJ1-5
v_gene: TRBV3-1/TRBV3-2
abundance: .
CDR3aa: CASSQGYSNQPQHF
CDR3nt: TGTGCCAGCAGCCAGGGATATAGCAATCAGCCCCAGCATTTT

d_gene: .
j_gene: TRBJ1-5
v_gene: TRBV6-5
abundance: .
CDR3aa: CASSRGSNQPQHF
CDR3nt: TGTGCCAGCAGCCGGGGGAGCAATCAGCCCCAGCATTTT

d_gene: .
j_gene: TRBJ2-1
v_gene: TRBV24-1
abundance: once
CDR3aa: CATSARWEPYNEQFF
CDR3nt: TGTGCCACCAGTGCAAGGTGGGAGCCCTACAATGAGCAGTTCTTC

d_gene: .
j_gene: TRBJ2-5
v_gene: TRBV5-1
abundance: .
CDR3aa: CASSSGETQYF
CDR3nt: TGCGCCAGCAGTTCGGGGGAGACCCAGTACTTC

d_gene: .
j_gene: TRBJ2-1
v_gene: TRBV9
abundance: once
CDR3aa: CASNRNSYNEQFF
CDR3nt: TGTGCCAGCAACCGGAACTCCTACAATGAGCAGTTCTTC

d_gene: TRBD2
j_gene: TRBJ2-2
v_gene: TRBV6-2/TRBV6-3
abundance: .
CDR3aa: CASSTSSGPFSNTGELFF
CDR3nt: TGTGCCAGCAGTACCTCTAGCGGGCCTTTCTCGAACACCGGGGAGCTGTTTTTT

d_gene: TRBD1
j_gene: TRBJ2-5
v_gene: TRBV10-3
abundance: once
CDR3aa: CAISESGTGSQETQYF
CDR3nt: TGTGCCATCAGTGAGTCAGGGACAGGCTCCCAAGAGACCCAGTACTTC

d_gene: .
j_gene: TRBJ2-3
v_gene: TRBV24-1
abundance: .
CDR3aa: CATSVSGPRTDTQYF
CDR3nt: TGTGCCACCAGTGTTTCAGGCCCACGGACAGATACGCAGTATTTT

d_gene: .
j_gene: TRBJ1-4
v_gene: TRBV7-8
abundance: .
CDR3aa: CASSLGTSVEKLFF
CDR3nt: TGTGCCAGCAGCCTCGGGACAAGCGTTGAAAAACTGTTTTTT

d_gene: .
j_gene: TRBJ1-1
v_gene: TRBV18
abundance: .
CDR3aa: CASSAQGPPVNTEAFF
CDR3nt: TGTGCCAGCTCAGCGCAGGGACCCCCAGTGAACACTGAAGCTTTCTTT

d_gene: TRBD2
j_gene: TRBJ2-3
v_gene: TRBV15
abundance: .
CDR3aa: CATSRDCTYTERDRTDTQYF
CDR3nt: TGTGCCACCAGCAGAGATTGCACTTACACTGAGCGGGACCGCACAGATACGCAGTATTTT

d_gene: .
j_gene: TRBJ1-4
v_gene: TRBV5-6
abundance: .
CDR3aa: CASSAKGGVGEKLFF
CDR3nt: TGTGCCAGCAGCGCCAAAGGCGGGGTCGGTGAAAAACTGTTTTTT